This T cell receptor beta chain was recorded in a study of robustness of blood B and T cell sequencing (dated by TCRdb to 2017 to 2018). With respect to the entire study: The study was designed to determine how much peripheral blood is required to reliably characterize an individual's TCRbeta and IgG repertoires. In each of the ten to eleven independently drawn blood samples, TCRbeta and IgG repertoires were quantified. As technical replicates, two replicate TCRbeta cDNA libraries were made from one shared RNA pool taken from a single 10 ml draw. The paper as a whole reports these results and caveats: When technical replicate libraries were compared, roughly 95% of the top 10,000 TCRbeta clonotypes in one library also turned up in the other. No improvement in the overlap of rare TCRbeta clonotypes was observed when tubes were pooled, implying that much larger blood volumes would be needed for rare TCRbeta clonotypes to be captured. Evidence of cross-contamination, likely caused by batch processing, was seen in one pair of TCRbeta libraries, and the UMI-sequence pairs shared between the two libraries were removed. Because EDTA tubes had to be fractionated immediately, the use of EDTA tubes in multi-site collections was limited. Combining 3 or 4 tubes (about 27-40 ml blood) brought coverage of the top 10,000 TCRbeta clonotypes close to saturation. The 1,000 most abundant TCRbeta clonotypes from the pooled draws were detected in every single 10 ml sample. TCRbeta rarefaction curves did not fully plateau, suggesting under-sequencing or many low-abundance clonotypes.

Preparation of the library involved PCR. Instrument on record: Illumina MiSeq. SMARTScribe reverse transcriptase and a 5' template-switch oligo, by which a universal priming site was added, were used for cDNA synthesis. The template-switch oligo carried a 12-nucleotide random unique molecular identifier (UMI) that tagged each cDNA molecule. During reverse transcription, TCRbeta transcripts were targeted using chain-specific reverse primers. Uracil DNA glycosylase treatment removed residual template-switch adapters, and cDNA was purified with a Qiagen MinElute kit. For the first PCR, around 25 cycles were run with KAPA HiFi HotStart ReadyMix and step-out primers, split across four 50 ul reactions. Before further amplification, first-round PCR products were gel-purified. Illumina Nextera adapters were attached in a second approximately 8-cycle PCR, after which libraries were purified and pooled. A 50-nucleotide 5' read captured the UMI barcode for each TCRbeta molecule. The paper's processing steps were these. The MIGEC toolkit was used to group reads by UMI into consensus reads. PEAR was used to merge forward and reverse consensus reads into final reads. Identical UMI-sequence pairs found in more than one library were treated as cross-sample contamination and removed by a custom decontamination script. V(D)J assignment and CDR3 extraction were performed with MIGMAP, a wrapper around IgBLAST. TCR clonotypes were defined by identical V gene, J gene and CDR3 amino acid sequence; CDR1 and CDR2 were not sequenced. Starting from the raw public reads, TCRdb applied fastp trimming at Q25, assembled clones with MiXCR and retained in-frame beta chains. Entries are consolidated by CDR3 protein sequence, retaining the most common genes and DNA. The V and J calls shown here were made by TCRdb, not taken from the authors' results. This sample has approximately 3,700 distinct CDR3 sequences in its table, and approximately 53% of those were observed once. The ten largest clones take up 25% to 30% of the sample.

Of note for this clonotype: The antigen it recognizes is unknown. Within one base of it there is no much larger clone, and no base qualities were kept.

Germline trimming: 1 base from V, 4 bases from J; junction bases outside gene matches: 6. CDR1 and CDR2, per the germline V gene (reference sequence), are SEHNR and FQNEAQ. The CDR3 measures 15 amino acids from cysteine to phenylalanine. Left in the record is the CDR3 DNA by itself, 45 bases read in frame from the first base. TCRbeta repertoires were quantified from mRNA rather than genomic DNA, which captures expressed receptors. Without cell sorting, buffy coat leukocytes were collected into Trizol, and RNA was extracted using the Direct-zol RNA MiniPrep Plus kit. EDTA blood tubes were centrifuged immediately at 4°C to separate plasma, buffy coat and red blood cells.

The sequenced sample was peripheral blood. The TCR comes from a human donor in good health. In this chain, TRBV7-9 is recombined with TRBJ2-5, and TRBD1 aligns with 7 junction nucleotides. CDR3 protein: CASSLGRGLRETQYF. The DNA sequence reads TGTGCCAGCAGCTTAGGAAGGGGGCTTCGAGAGACCCAGTACTTC. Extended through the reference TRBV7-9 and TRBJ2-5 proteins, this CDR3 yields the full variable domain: DTGVSQNPRHKITKRGQNVTFRCDPISEHNRLYWYRQTLGQGPEFLTYFQNEAQLEKSRLLSDRFSAERPKGSFSTLEIQRTEQGDSAMYLCASSLGRGLRETQYFGPGTRLLVL.